These 9 T cell receptor beta chains were sequenced from one sample in a study of blood T cell repertoires in COVID-19. Here immunoSEQ multiplex PCR was the method, and the copy in TCRdb shows in-frame clones only, minus some. This sample yields around 65,000 clones, of which around 82% are seen a single time; roughly 16% belongs to the top ten. What was sequenced was peripheral blood. The receptors were gathered from a man older than 75 with active COVID-19.

The rearrangement uses TRBV24-1 and TRBJ1-4; D is undetermined. Trimming shortened V by 3 bases and J by 5 bases, and 12 bases separated the two germline ends. Germline-derived CDR1 and CDR2 are KGHDR and SFDVKD. The CDR3 consists of 15 residues. The CDR3 loop reads CATSDPTNRNEKLFF. The DNA of the CDR3 is TGTGCCACCAGTGATCCGACAAATCGGAATGAAAAACTGTTTTTT.

The chain uses TRBV6-5 and TRBJ1-1; D is perhaps TRBD1 (5 bases). In germline, CDR1 is MNHEY, CDR2 SVGAGI. The CDR3 covers 14 residues. V lost 7 bases to trimming and J lost 0 bases, with 12 bases between them. The DNA for the CDR3 is TGTGCCAGCACGGCCGGGGGAATGAACACTGAAGCTTTCTTT. Its translation: CASTAGGMNTEAFF.

Only one count was recorded for this clone. The chain links TRBV18 to TRBJ1-2, with D possibly TRBD1 on 5 matching bases. V lost 0 bases and J lost 6, with 8 bases in between. The germline CDR1 and CDR2 sequences are KGHSH and LQKENI. CDR3 length: 13 residues. The CDR3 DNA is TGTGCCAGCTCACCACCCAGGGTGGATGGCTACACCTTC. Its protein is CASSPPRVDGYTF. Based on the CDR3 plus reference TRBV18 and TRBJ1-2, the full variable domain is NAGVMQNPRHLVRRRGQEARLRCSPMKGHSHVYWYRQLPEEGLKFMVYLQKENIIDESGMPKERFSAEFPKEGPSILRIQQVVRGDSAAYFCASSPPRVDGYTFGSGTRLTVV.

This chain links TRBV7-8 with TRBJ2-4; a possible D gene is TRBD2 (7 bases). CDR3 length equals 17 residues. The ends were cut back, 5 bases at V and 1 base at J, with 18 bases in the middle. Per the germline V gene, CDR1 is SGHVS and CDR2 is FQNEAQ. This CDR3 reads CASSRKGGARAKNIQYF. The CDR3 DNA reads as TGTGCCAGCAGCCGCAAAGGGGGGGCGAGGGCCAAAAACATTCAGTACTTC.

V is TRBV6-5 and J is TRBJ1-3; 12 bases fit TRBD1. Germline CDR1 reads MNHEY; CDR2 reads SVGAGI. The CDR3 contains 15 residues. Trimming at V came to 6 bases and at J to 3 bases, leaving 3 bases not matched to a gene. The CDR3 DNA reads as TGTGCCAGCAGGGGACAGGGGGCCAGTGGAAACACCATATATTTT. Its translation: CASRGQGASGNTIYF.

This clone occurred once. This rearrangement joins TRBV5-1 to TRBJ2-7; maybe TRBD2 (6 bases). The germline V gene encodes CDR1 SGHRS and CDR2 YFSETQ. V shed 9 bases and J shed 3 bases, with 22 bases lying between them. The CDR3 is 15 residues long. DNA for the CDR3: TGCGCCACCTCACCACAGTCCCGGGAGTTCTACGAGCAGTACTTC. This encodes CATSPQSREFYEQYF.

The genes are TRBV10-3 and TRBJ2-3; TRBD2 agrees at 9 bases. The CDR3 length is 17 residues. V gave up 4 bases and J gave up 5 bases; unmatched junction bases: 13. The V gene's germline CDR1 is ENHRY and CDR2 SYGVKD. CDR3 protein: CAISGIGTSSLGDTQYF. The CDR3, as DNA: TGTGCCATCAGTGGCATCGGGACTAGCTCCTTAGGAGATACGCAGTATTTT.

The CDR3 coding sequence is TGTGCCAGTAGTGGAACCGGGACAGGGGCGAACACCGGGGAGCTGTTTTTT. Protein product: CASSGTGTGANTGELFF. The V call is TRBV19, the J call TRBJ2-2, with 10 bases fitting TRBD1. The ends lost 5 bases at V and 0 bases at J; junction bases unmatched: 6. CDR3 length: 17 residues. Germline V gene data show CDR1 as LNHDA and CDR2 as SQIVND (reference sequence).

The CDR3 loop reads CASSMERGGGPTYSNQPQHF. As DNA, the CDR3 is TGTGCCAGTAGTATGGAGAGGGGCGGAGGGCCCACTTATAGCAATCAGCCCCAGCATTTT. The rearrangement uses TRBV19 and TRBJ1-5, with a possible D match to TRBD1 (5 bases). Germline-derived CDR1 and CDR2 are LNHDA and SQIVND (reference sequence). The CDR3 has 20 residues. The V and J ends lost 3 bases and 0 bases respectively, with 24 bases between them.